The entry below gives a single TCR beta chain sequence along with its context. The antigen is not known. The same CDR3 is also encoded by other DNA sequences in this sample. The sample originates from a study of shared clonotypes between healthy human individuals. Each of the donors was a healthy adult who was HIV-negative and had not had a recent acute infection or vaccination. Study-level findings and limits: Of the naive CD4 clonotypes, roughly 5.2% were shared across several donors. Expectations were that clonotype sharing among donors would be affected by sequencing depth.

The method was immunoSEQ multiplex PCR; TCRdb's version includes in-frame clones alone and lacks a portion of them. In the table there are roughly 1,600,000 clones, about 98.5% of which are singletons. This clonotype originated in a man aged 25-45 years in good health. Material: naive CD4+ T cells sorted from blood. Subset defined: CD45RA+ positively selected.

The CDR3 sequence: CASSPTGRNNQPQHF. DNA of the CDR3: TGTGCCAGCTCACCAACAGGGAGGAACAATCAGCCCCAGCATTTT. V is TRBV18 and J is TRBJ1-5; weak D call: TRBD1 (6 bases). Germline-derived CDR1 and CDR2 are KGHSH and LQKENI. V lost 2 bases and J 3 bases, leaving 11 bases between the germline ends. The CDR3 spans 15 residues.